Below, 22 T cell receptor beta chains from the same sample are listed, as sequenced in a study of cytomegalovirus exposure and HLA in healthy donors. The assay was immunoSEQ multiplex PCR, and TCRdb's table has in-frame clones only and misses some. The sample yields 180,000 or so clones, approximately 87% seen once. The sequenced material came from PBMCs. The receptors shown here come from a woman aged 30 to 39 in good health and CMV-seronegative.

The sample holds one count of this clone. The chain couples TRBV6-1 to TRBJ2-7; D unclear. The CDR3 runs to 11 residues. V lost 6 bases and J 2 bases, leaving 5 bases between the germline ends. Germline V lookup: CDR1 MNHNS, CDR2 SASEGT. The CDR3 loop is CASRAAYEQYF. The CDR3 coding sequence is TGTGCCAGCAGGGCGGCCTACGAGCAGTACTTC.

The chain joins TRBV14 to TRBJ2-5, with D maybe TRBD2 (5 bases). CDR1 and CDR2 from the germline V gene are SGHDN and FVKESK. CDR3 length: 16 amino acids. Trimming took off 4 bases at V and 4 bases at J, with 19 bases between the two ends. CDR3 in amino acids: CASSLRGLSRGETQYF. The CDR3 DNA reads as TGTGCCAGCAGCCTAAGAGGACTTTCCCGAGGAGAGACCCAGTACTTC.

The V call is TRBV19, the J call TRBJ2-2; 9 positions match TRBD1. This CDR3 is built from 17 residues. Germline V gene sequence: CDR1 LNHDA, CDR2 SQIVND (reference sequence). Trimming at V came to 6 bases and at J to 5 bases, leaving 13 bases not matched to a gene. This chain's CDR3 is CASSPLGTGLRTGELFF. The CDR3 DNA is TGTGCCAGTAGCCCACTAGGGACAGGGTTAAGAACCGGGGAGCTGTTTTTT.

This sequence joins TRBV5-1 and TRBJ1-2; D not certain. The V and J ends lost 1 base and 0 bases respectively, with 13 bases between them. The CDR3 runs to 16 residues. CDR1 and CDR2 (germline): SGHRS, YFSETQ. CDR3 nucleotides: TGCGCCAGCAGCTTGATAGGCGGGGTAGCTAACTATGGCTACACCTTC. Protein: CASSLIGGVANYGYTF.

This chain uses TRBV5-1 with TRBJ2-5; no clear D. CDR3 length: 11 residues. V was trimmed by 5 bases and J by 3 bases, leaving 5 bases between them. The germline V gene encodes CDR1 SGHRS and CDR2 YFSETQ. The CDR3 here is CASSYEETQYF. The DNA of the CDR3 is TGCGCCAGCAGTTATGAAGAGACCCAGTACTTC.

The chain is built from TRBV15 and TRBJ2-3, with D possibly being TRBD2 (6 bases). V was clipped by 4 bases and J by 6 bases, with 17 bases between them. The germline V gene encodes CDR1 LNHNV and CDR2 YYDKDF (reference sequence). The CDR3 has 15 amino acids. The DNA for the CDR3 is TGTGCCACCAGCAACCGGACTACGGATGAGGATACGCAGTATTTT. Encoded protein: CATSNRTTDEDTQYF.

The V and J genes are TRBV19 and TRBJ1-1, with D maybe TRBD1 (5 bases). Germline loops: CDR1 LNHDA, CDR2 SQIVND (reference sequence). The CDR3 has 13 residues. The V end lost 3 bases, the J end lost 5 bases, and 10 bases lay between the germline ends. CDR3 coding DNA: TGTGCCAGTAGTATGGGGAGGGGAACTGAAGCTTTCTTT. It specifies CASSMGRGTEAFF.

The rearrangement links TRBV5-1 to TRBJ2-2; 7 nucleotides align to TRBD1. V shed 3 bases and J 1 base; nucleotides not matched to a gene: 3. This CDR3 has 15 residues. From germline, CDR1 is SGHRS and CDR2 YFSETQ. In DNA form, the CDR3 reads TGCGCCAGCAGCTCGAACAGGGGGAACACCGGGGAGCTGTTTTTT. It is translated as CASSSNRGNTGELFF.

This clone was picked up a small number of times. This chain connects TRBV19 to TRBJ2-2; 11 nucleotides agree with TRBD2. The CDR3 length is 16 residues. Germline V gives CDR1 LNHDA, CDR2 SQIVND (reference sequence). With V trimmed by 6 bases and J by 3 bases, 6 bases remained unmatched. The CDR3, as DNA: TGTGCCAGTAGCGCGGGGACTAGCGGCTACACCGGGGAGCTGTTTTTT. It encodes CASSAGTSGYTGELFF. The full variable domain, completed using reference TRBV19 and TRBJ2-2, is DGGITQSPKYLFRKEGQNVTLSCEQNLNHDAMYWYRQDPGQGLRLIYYSQIVNDFQKGDIAEGYSVSREKKESFPLTVTSAQKNPTAFYLCASSAGTSGYTGELFFGEGSRLTVL.

The chain recombines TRBV6-5 with TRBJ1-2; the match to TRBD1 covers 7 bases. This CDR3 has 15 residues. Germline CDR1 reads MNHEY; CDR2 reads SVGAGI. Trimming took 5 bases from V and 4 from J; bases not matched to a gene: 10. The CDR3 sequence is CASSRSGTVFYGYTF. DNA of the CDR3: TGTGCCAGCAGTCGCTCCGGGACAGTTTTCTATGGCTACACCTTC.

The V call is TRBV5-1, the J call TRBJ2-2; TRBD1 agrees at 9 bases. Losses at the gene ends were 3 bases for V and 1 base for J; bases not matched to a gene: 4. In germline, CDR1 is SGHRS, CDR2 YFSETQ. The CDR3 consists of 16 residues. CDR3 coding DNA: TGCGCCAGCAGCTCCTGGACAGGGGAGAACACCGGGGAGCTGTTTTTT. It yields the protein CASSSWTGENTGELFF. The entire variable domain, with the rest obtained from reference TRBV5-1 and TRBJ2-2, is as follows: KAGVTQTPRYLIKTRGQQVTLSCSPISGHRSVSWYQQTPGQGLQFLFEYFSETQRNKGNFPGRFSGRQFSNSRSEMNVSTLELGDSALYLCASSSWTGENTGELFFGEGSRLTVL.

This chain joins TRBV5-4 and TRBJ2-7, with TRBD2 matching over 10 bases. The CDR3 runs 14 residues. Trimming removed 4 bases from V and 2 bases from J; junction bases left unmatched: 3. Germline-derived CDR1 and CDR2 are SGHNT and YYREEE (reference sequence). The CDR3 bases are TGTGCCAGCAGCCTAGCGGGGGCTCCCTACGAGCAGTACTTC. Its protein is CASSLAGAPYEQYF.

V is TRBV7-9 and J is TRBJ2-7, with D possibly TRBD1 on 6 matching bases. V gave up 0 bases and J gave up 4 bases, with 13 bases separating them. Looked up from germline, CDR1 is SEHNR and CDR2 is FQNEAQ (reference sequence). The CDR3 runs to 15 residues. The CDR3 reads CASSLATGLRYEQYF. As DNA, the CDR3 is TGTGCCAGCAGCTTAGCTACAGGGCTCCGGTACGAGCAGTACTTC.

V gene TRBV5-4 combines with J gene TRBJ2-2, with 7 bases aligning to TRBD1. J lost 3 bases, V lost 5 bases, and 7 bases had no gene match. The CDR3 has 15 amino acids. Germline loops: CDR1 SGHNT, CDR2 YYREEE (reference sequence). CDR3 region: CASRRTGVDTGELFF. CDR3 DNA sequence: TGTGCCAGCAGGCGTACAGGGGTCGACACCGGGGAGCTGTTTTTT.

This clone came up a few times. The chain uses TRBV5-5 and TRBJ2-7; D is undetermined. Trimming removed 2 bases from V and 1 base from J, with 10 bases in between. The CDR3 spans 14 residues. Germline CDR1 and CDR2: SGHKS and YYEKEE (reference sequence). For the CDR3, the DNA is TGTGCCAGCAGCTTCATATCTGCGTCCTACGAGCAGTACTTC. The encoded protein is CASSFISASYEQYF.

V usage is TRBV29-1 and J usage is TRBJ1-2; tentatively, D is TRBD1 (6 bases). With 6 bases removed from V and 3 bases from J, the gap between germline ends came to 23 bases. Germline values: CDR1 SQVTM, CDR2 ANQGSEA. The CDR3 loop spans 16 amino acids. The CDR3, as DNA: TGCAGCGTAGACGAGAATACAGGGAAGGGGGACTATGGCTACACCTTC. It yields the protein CSVDENTGKGDYGYTF.

The chain employs TRBV30 and TRBJ1-1, with unresolved D. The CDR3 loop spans 12 amino acids. Germline CDR1 GTSNPN, CDR2 SVGIG (reference sequence). Trimming left V 5 bases short and J 6 bases short, with 13 bases between. The CDR3 region is CAWLSGRAEAFF. CDR3 DNA: TGTGCCTGGCTTTCCGGTCGGGCTGAAGCTTTCTTT.

The rearrangement links TRBV5-5 to TRBJ2-7; D is perhaps TRBD2 (7 bases). The CDR3 has 15 amino acids. Germline-derived CDR1 and CDR2 are SGHKS and YYEKEE (reference sequence). Trimming removed 6 bases at V and 3 bases at J, with 19 bases between. The CDR3 spells CASTDRGAKYYEQYF. The CDR3 coding sequence is TGTGCCAGCACCGACCGGGGGGCCAAATACTACGAGCAGTACTTC. The entire variable domain, with the rest obtained from reference TRBV5-5 and TRBJ2-7, is as follows: DAGVTQSPTHLIKTRGQQVTLRCSPISGHKSVSWYQQVLGQGPQFIFQYYEKEERGRGNFPDRFSARQFPNYSSELNVNALLLGDSALYLCASTDRGAKYYEQYFGPGTRLTVT.

Only one count was recorded for this clone. The chain carries TRBV6-1 and TRBJ1-1; TRBD1 might be the D (5 bases). The germline V gene encodes CDR1 MNHNS and CDR2 SASEGT. The CDR3 covers 13 residues. Trimming cost V 8 bases and J 1 base, with 11 bases left between them. CDR3 protein: CASELTGNTEAFF. The CDR3 DNA sequence: TGTGCCAGCGAGCTAACAGGGAACACTGAAGCTTTCTTT.

The chain recombines TRBV6-1 with TRBJ2-1; no firm D call. Germline assignment: CDR1 MNHNS and CDR2 SASEGT. Deletions cut 8 bases from V and 10 bases from J, with 15 bases between. This CDR3 is built from 12 residues. The CDR3 sequence is CASLSPAGEQFF. CDR3 sequence (DNA): TGTGCCAGCTTGAGCCCGGCCGGGGAGCAGTTCTTC.

On this clone itself: Within the sample, other DNA sequences also encode this same CDR3. The V gene is TRBV7-2, the J gene TRBJ1-5; D is unclear. CDR3 length: 14 amino acids. The germline gives CDR1 SGHTA, CDR2 FQGNSA. V lost 1 base, J lost 2 bases, and 6 bases lay in between. The CDR3 bases are TGTGCCAGCAGCTTAGTCTCAGGCAATCAGCCCCAGCATTTT. It codes for CASSLVSGNQPQHF.

The chain has TRBV10-3 and TRBJ1-6; TRBD1 might be the D (6 bases). The CDR3 contains 14 residues. Germline values: CDR1 ENHRY, CDR2 SYGVKD. V gave up 7 bases and J gave up 6 bases, with 13 bases separating them. The CDR3, as DNA: TGTGCCATCAAACCAACAGGGACTAATTCACCCCTCCACTTT. Translating gives CAIKPTGTNSPLHF.